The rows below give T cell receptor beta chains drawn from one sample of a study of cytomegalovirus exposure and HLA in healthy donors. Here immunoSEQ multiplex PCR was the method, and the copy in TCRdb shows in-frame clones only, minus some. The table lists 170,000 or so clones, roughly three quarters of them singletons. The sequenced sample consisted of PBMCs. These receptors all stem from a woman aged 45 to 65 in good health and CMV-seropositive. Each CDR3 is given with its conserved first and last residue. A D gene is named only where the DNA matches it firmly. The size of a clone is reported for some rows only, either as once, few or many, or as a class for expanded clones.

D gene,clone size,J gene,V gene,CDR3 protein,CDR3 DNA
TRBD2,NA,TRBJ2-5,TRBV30,CAWEPRDGRAAETQYF,TGTGCCTGGGAGCCAAGGGACGGGAGGGCCGCGGAGACCCAGTACTTC
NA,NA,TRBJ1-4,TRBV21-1,CASSTSPSREGDEKLFF,TGTGCCAGCAGCACCAGCCCCAGCAGGGAGGGCGACGAAAAACTGTTTTTT
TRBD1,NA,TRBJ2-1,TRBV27,CASSKQGAYNEQFF,TGTGCCAGCAGCAAACAGGGGGCGTACAATGAGCAGTTCTTC
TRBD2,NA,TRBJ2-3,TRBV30,CAWGGGQREGSTDTQYF,TGTGCCTGGGGAGGGGGCCAGCGGGAGGGGAGCACAGATACGCAGTATTTT
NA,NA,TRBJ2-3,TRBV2,CASSEVQAFTQYF,TGTGCCAGCAGTGAAGTGCAGGCGTTTACGCAGTATTTT
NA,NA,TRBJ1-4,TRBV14,CASSLYPQQAAVREKLFF,TGTGCCAGCAGCCTATATCCTCAACAGGCCGCCGTCAGGGAAAAACTGTTTTTT
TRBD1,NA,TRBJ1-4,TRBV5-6,CASSFAGTGLEKLFF,TGTGCCAGCAGCTTCGCTGGGACAGGTCTTGAAAAACTGTTTTTT
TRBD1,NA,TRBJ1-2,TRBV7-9,CASSPHPQGANYGYTF,TGTGCCAGCAGCCCTCACCCGCAGGGGGCTAACTATGGCTACACCTTC
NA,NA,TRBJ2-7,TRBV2,CASGNWRDYEQYF,TGTGCCAGCGGGAATTGGAGGGACTACGAGCAGTACTTC
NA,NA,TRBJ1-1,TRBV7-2,CASTQRYLGTEAFF,TGTGCCAGCACCCAGAGGTATTTAGGCACTGAAGCTTTCTTT
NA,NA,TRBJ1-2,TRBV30,CAWSVSQSHGYTF,TGTGCCTGGAGTGTAAGTCAGTCCCATGGCTACACCTTC
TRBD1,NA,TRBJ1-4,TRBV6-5,CASSYSGGVGEKLFF,TGTGCCAGCAGTTACTCAGGGGGCGTGGGTGAAAAACTGTTTTTT
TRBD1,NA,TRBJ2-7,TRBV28,CASGGTGTGTGEQYF,TGTGCCAGCGGGGGGACCGGGACAGGGACGGGCGAGCAGTACTTC
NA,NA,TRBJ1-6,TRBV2,CASSPRTGDSPLHF,TGTGCCAGCAGTCCGAGGACGGGGGATTCACCCCTCCACTTT
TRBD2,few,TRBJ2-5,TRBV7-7,CASSFSGGHQETQYF,TGTGCTAGCAGCTTTAGCGGGGGGCACCAAGAGACCCAGTACTTC
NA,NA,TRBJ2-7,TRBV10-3,CAISPGALSYEQYF,TGTGCCATCAGTCCAGGGGCTCTCTCCTACGAGCAGTACTTC
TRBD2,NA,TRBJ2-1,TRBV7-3,CASSPVGTSWNEQFF,TGTGCCAGCAGCCCAGTAGGGACTAGTTGGAATGAGCAGTTCTTC
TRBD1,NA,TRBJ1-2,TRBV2,CASSEDRRYGYTF,TGTGCCAGCAGCGAGGACAGGAGGTATGGCTACACCTTC
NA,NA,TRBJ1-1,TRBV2,CASRTTGWTEAFF,TGTGCCAGCAGAACAACAGGGTGGACTGAAGCTTTCTTT
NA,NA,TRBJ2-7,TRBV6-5,CASSYSPEDSYEQYF,TGTGCCAGCAGTTACAGCCCCGAAGACTCCTACGAGCAGTACTTC
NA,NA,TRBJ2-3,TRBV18,CASTVTAGSTDTQYF,TGTGCCAGCACCGTCACGGCAGGGAGCACAGATACGCAGTATTTT
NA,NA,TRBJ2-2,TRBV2,CASSKGSEAGELFF,TGTGCCAGCAGTAAAGGTAGCGAGGCCGGGGAGCTGTTTTTT
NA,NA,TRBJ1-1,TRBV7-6,CASSLSAGNTEAFF,TGTGCCAGCAGCTTATCCGCAGGGAACACTGAAGCTTTCTTT